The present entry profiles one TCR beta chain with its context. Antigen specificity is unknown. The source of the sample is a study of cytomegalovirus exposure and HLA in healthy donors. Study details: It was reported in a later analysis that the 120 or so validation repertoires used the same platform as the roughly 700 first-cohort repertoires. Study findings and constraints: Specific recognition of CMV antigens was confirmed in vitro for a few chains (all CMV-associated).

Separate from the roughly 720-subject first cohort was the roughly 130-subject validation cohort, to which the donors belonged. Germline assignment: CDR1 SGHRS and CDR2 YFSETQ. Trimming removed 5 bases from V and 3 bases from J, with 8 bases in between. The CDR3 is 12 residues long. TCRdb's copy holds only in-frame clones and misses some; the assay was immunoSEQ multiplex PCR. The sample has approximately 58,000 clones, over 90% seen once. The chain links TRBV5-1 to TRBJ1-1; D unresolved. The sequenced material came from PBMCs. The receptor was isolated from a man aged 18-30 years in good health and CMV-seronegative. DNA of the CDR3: TGCGCCAGCAGTAACATTGACACTGAAGCTTTCTTT. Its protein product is CASSNIDTEAFF.